This TCR beta chain was retrieved from a study of CD8+CD57+ T cells in acquired aplastic anemia. Study at large: When averaged, DNA from sorted CD4+ and CD8+ cells came to approximately 3.2 ug.

As regards this clonotype: Its target is not known.

Germline V CDR1 and CDR2: WNHNN, SYGVQD (reference sequence). The length of the CDR3 is 14 residues. V gave up 7 bases and J gave up 5 bases, with 17 bases separating them. Study results and limitations: Around 29 CD8+ CDR3 sequences were shared between patients and controls.

Genomic DNA served as template for TCR beta VDJ and CDR3 profiling. TCRdb reanalysed the reads using MiXCR and keeps one entry per CDR3 protein. The table records approximately 80,000 distinct CDR3 sequences, around 70% of them present only once. Sequencing was done on patients that had shown CD8+CD57+ cell expansion by flow cytometry. All patients had severe acquired aplastic anemia. Untreated patients provided the blood samples, with no therapy given before sampling. This clonotype was obtained from a human donor with aplastic anemia. The genes are TRBV10-1 and TRBJ2-5, with TRBD1 as a possible D gene (6 bases). The source material was sorted CD4+, CD8+, or CD8+CD57+ T cells (not recorded which) from PBMCs. Here the CDR3 reads CASITQDSNETQYF. CDR3 sequence (DNA): TGCGCCAGCATTACCCAGGACAGTAACGAGACCCAGTACTTC.